The 32 T cell receptor beta chains below were found in one sample sequenced in a study of PD-1 blockade in mismatch repair-deficient tumors. The method was immunoSEQ multiplex PCR; TCRdb's version includes in-frame clones alone and lacks a portion of them. The sample includes 15,000 to 20,000 clones, 84% of them seen just once. The input for sequencing was PBMCs, taken less than 25 weeks after starting pembrolizumab. These TCRs come from an adult with mismatch repair-deficient cancer.

This chain links TRBV7-2 with TRBJ2-7; 11 bases are a match to TRBD1. The V and J ends lost 4 bases and 5 bases, in that order; junction bases with no gene match: 7. This CDR3 has 15 amino acids. Germline values: CDR1 SGHTA, CDR2 FQGNSA. CDR3 region: CASSYGQGAQHEQYF. The CDR3 nucleotides are TGTGCCAGCAGCTACGGACAGGGGGCGCAGCACGAGCAGTACTTC. Looking up the rest from reference TRBV7-2 and TRBJ2-7 gives the full variable domain: GAGVSQSPSNKVTEKGKDVELRCDPISGHTALYWYRQSLGQGLEFLIYFQGNSAPDKSGLPSDRFSAERTGGSVSTLTIQRTQQEDSAVYLCASSYGQGAQHEQYFGPGTRLTVT.

V usage is TRBV28 and J usage is TRBJ1-5; 10 nucleotides align to TRBD1. V was pared by 6 bases and J by 0 bases, with 2 bases of the junction left unmatched. Germline CDR1 reads MDHEN; CDR2 reads SYDVKM. This CDR3 spans 15 amino acids. The CDR3 reads CASRRDRGSNQPQHF. As DNA, the CDR3 is TGTGCCAGCAGACGGGACAGGGGTAGCAATCAGCCCCAGCATTTT.

This chain links TRBV27 with TRBJ2-7; 10 nucleotides align to TRBD1. This CDR3 is 16 amino acids long. The germline gives CDR1 MNHEY, CDR2 SMNVEV (reference sequence). Trimming removed 6 bases from V and 3 bases from J; junction bases left unmatched: 11. DNA of the CDR3: TGTGCCAGCAGGTTGGTAGGGGGGGACAGGGGCTACGAGCAGTACTTC. Translating gives CASRLVGGDRGYEQYF.

V is TRBV7-9 and J is TRBJ2-1; 12 bases fit TRBD2. Germline V gives CDR1 SEHNR, CDR2 FQNEAQ (reference sequence). The CDR3 loop spans 14 amino acids. The trim removed 4 bases at V and 9 bases at J, leaving 4 bases unmatched. CDR3 sequence reads: CASSSGLAGVEQFF. In DNA form, the CDR3 reads TGTGCCAGCAGCTCGGGACTAGCGGGCGTTGAGCAGTTCTTC.

This chain connects TRBV4-2 to TRBJ2-3, with D maybe TRBD2 (6 bases). V shed 6 bases and J shed 4 bases, with 17 bases lying between them. The CDR3 contains 15 residues. CDR1 and CDR2 (germline): LGHNA, YNFKEQ. In DNA form, the CDR3 reads TGTGCCAGCAGTCAGGGAGTCAGGGAGGCAGATACGCAGTATTTT. This translates into CASSQGVREADTQYF.

The rearrangement uses TRBV28 and TRBJ1-3, with 7 bases identical to TRBD1. Germline CDR1 reads MDHEN; CDR2 reads SYDVKM. CDR3 size: 14 residues. V shed 4 bases and J 2 bases; nucleotides not matched to a gene: 2. The CDR3 region is CASSSTGAGNTIYF. The CDR3 nucleotides read TGTGCCAGCAGTTCTACAGGGGCTGGAAACACCATATATTTT.

This sequence joins TRBV27 and TRBJ2-3; 15 bases are a match to TRBD2. This CDR3 has 16 amino acids. J gave up 4 bases and V 5 bases, and 4 bases lay outside the gene matches. Germline V gives CDR1 MNHEY, CDR2 SMNVEV (reference sequence). CDR3 sequence: CASSGGLAGGSDTQYF. The CDR3 coding sequence is TGTGCCAGCAGTGGGGGACTAGCGGGAGGCTCAGATACGCAGTATTTT.

This chain uses TRBV6-5 with TRBJ2-3; D not resolved. CDR1 is MNHEY, CDR2 SVGAGI, per germline. The CDR3 totals 11 residues. The V gene lost 10 bases and the J gene lost 1 base, with 6 bases spanning the gap. Written as DNA, the CDR3 is TGTGCCACCGGAGGCACAGATACGCAGTATTTT. It yields the protein CATGGTDTQYF.

The rearrangement uses TRBV5-1 and TRBJ2-1, with TRBD2 matching 9 bases. The CDR3 runs 15 residues. J gave up 9 bases and V 4 bases, and 11 bases lay outside the gene matches. From germline, CDR1 is SGHRS and CDR2 YFSETQ. The CDR3: CASSRIAGEGFEQFF. For the CDR3, the DNA is TGCGCCAGCAGCCGAATAGCGGGAGAGGGTTTTGAGCAGTTCTTC.

V usage is TRBV29-1 and J usage is TRBJ2-1, with 13 bases fitting TRBD2. In germline, CDR1 is SQVTM, CDR2 ANQGSEA. The CDR3 runs 16 residues. The junction had 12 bases not matched to a gene; V was cut back by 5 bases and J by 8 bases. CDR3 DNA sequence: TGCAGCGTTCGTCACGTAGGGACTAGCGGGATGTATGAGCAGTTCTTC. This codes for CSVRHVGTSGMYEQFF.

The chain has TRBV27 and TRBJ1-2; D might be TRBD1 (5 bases). Looked up from germline, CDR1 is MNHEY and CDR2 is SMNVEV (reference sequence). CDR3 length: 11 residues. V dropped 6 bases and J dropped 5 bases, with 7 bases sitting between them. The CDR3 region is CASRGLYGYTF. As DNA, the CDR3 is TGTGCCAGCAGGGGGCTATATGGCTACACCTTC.

The chain employs TRBV5-1 and TRBJ2-3; TRBD2 aligns across 8 bases. The CDR3 runs 13 residues. Germline V CDR1 and CDR2: SGHRS, YFSETQ. The V segment lost 4 bases and the J segment 5 bases; nucleotides outside the gene matches: 3. CDR3 DNA: TGCGCCAGCAGCCCGGGACTAGGAGATACGCAGTATTTT. Its protein is CASSPGLGDTQYF. Variable domain in full (rest from reference TRBV5-1 and TRBJ2-3): KAGVTQTPRYLIKTRGQQVTLSCSPISGHRSVSWYQQTPGQGLQFLFEYFSETQRNKGNFPGRFSGRQFSNSRSEMNVSTLELGDSALYLCASSPGLGDTQYFGPGTRLTVL.

The rearrangement uses TRBV30 and TRBJ1-4; D might be TRBD1 (6 bases). This CDR3 is built from 15 residues. V was pared by 3 bases and J by 3 bases, with 14 bases between. Germline-derived CDR1 and CDR2 are GTSNPN and SVGIG (reference sequence). Here the CDR3 reads CAWSASRGANEKLFF. The CDR3 DNA follows: TGTGCCTGGAGCGCGAGCAGGGGTGCTAATGAAAAACTGTTTTTT. The full variable domain, completed using reference TRBV30 and TRBJ1-4, is SQTIHQWPATLVQPVGSPLSLECTVEGTSNPNLYWYRQAAGRGLQLLFYSVGIGQISSEVPQNLSASRPQDRQFILSSKKLLLSDSGFYLCAWSASRGANEKLFFGSGTQLSVL.

V is TRBV19 and J is TRBJ1-5; 8 positions match TRBD1. CDR3 length: 16 amino acids. The germline CDR1 and CDR2 sequences are LNHDA and SQIVND (reference sequence). With V trimmed by 7 bases and J by 1 base, 9 bases remained unmatched. The CDR3 reads CASTRQGLMSNQPQHF. The DNA for the CDR3 is TGTGCCAGTACCCGACAGGGGTTAATGAGCAATCAGCCCCAGCATTTT. The full variable domain, rest sourced from reference TRBV19 and TRBJ1-5, is DGGITQSPKYLFRKEGQNVTLSCEQNLNHDAMYWYRQDPGQGLRLIYYSQIVNDFQKGDIAEGYSVSREKKESFPLTVTSAQKNPTAFYLCASTRQGLMSNQPQHFGDGTRLSIL.

The V gene is TRBV4-1, the J gene TRBJ1-2, with D unresolved. Germline V gene data show CDR1 as MGHRA and CDR2 as YSYEKL. This CDR3 has 18 residues. V dropped 0 bases and J dropped 0 bases, with 17 bases sitting between them. The CDR3 bases are TGCGCCAGCAGCCAAGAAAGGTTCGGCAGGCAAACTAACTATGGCTACACCTTC. Translating gives CASSQERFGRQTNYGYTF.

The chain carries TRBV14 and TRBJ2-1; D possibly corresponds to TRBD1 (5 bases). This CDR3 spans 15 amino acids. Trimming left V 1 base short and J 8 bases short, with 15 bases between. Germline lookup yields CDR1 SGHDN and CDR2 FVKESK. CDR3: CASSQGRVNGHEQFF. The CDR3 nucleotides read TGTGCCAGCAGCCAAGGCAGGGTAAATGGTCATGAGCAGTTCTTC.

The chain uses TRBV7-9 and TRBJ2-4; 9 nucleotides match TRBD1. The junction had 10 bases not matched to a gene; V was cut back by 5 bases and J by 8 bases. The CDR3 has 15 amino acids. Germline CDR1 SEHNR, CDR2 FQNEAQ (reference sequence). CDR3 nucleotide sequence: TGTGCCAGCAGCCCGGGGACAGGGAAGGGTTACATTCAGTACTTC. It translates to CASSPGTGKGYIQYF.

The chain is built from TRBV28 and TRBJ1-1; D is uncertain. Germline CDR1 and CDR2: MDHEN and SYDVKM. The germline V and J ends were trimmed by 1 base and 6 bases, with 15 bases remaining between them. CDR3 size: 15 residues. For the CDR3, the DNA is TGTGCCAGCAGTTTATCCGCCGGTATAGTCTCTGAAGCTTTCTTT. It codes for CASSLSAGIVSEAFF.

V and J are TRBV4-1 and TRBJ1-5, with D hard to call. Germline assignment: CDR1 MGHRA and CDR2 YSYEKL. Trimming shortened V by 1 base and J by 2 bases, and 9 bases separated the two germline ends. The CDR3 sequence is 15 residues long. CDR3: CASSQVAARNQPQHF. The DNA for the CDR3 is TGCGCCAGCAGCCAAGTGGCGGCACGCAATCAGCCCCAGCATTTT.

The chain employs TRBV5-4 and TRBJ1-2, with D maybe TRBD1 (5 bases). V lost 1 base to trimming and J lost 2 bases, with 9 bases between them. In germline, CDR1 is SGHNT, CDR2 YYREEE (reference sequence). The CDR3 loop spans 14 amino acids. This chain's CDR3 is CASSLYDRNYGYTF. CDR3 nucleotide sequence: TGTGCCAGCAGCTTGTACGACAGAAACTATGGCTACACCTTC.

This clone was counted a single time. The rearrangement joins TRBV18 to TRBJ2-1; maybe TRBD1 (6 bases). V was clipped by 0 bases and J by 8 bases, with 8 bases between them. This CDR3 has 13 residues. Germline CDR1 is KGHSH and CDR2 is LQKENI. The CDR3 DNA sequence: TGTGCCAGCTCACCACCAGCAGGGGATGAGCAGTTCTTC. Its translation is CASSPPAGDEQFF.

CDR3 region: CASRFYMNTEAFF. In DNA, the CDR3 is TGTGCCAGCAGGTTTTATATGAACACTGAAGCTTTCTTT. The J gene is TRBJ1-1, the V gene TRBV6-1; D uncertain. V lost 6 bases and J 0 bases, leaving 8 bases between the germline ends. This CDR3 contains 13 residues. Germline V CDR1 and CDR2: MNHNS, SASEGT.

The V and J genes are TRBV21-1 and TRBJ2-3; no check of the table's D call, TRBD2, against the DNA was made. TRBV21-1 is deemed a pseudogene. The CDR3 is 18 amino acids. The CDR3 region is CASSKVSKASGRIGTQYF. CDR3 sequence (DNA): TGTGCCAGCAGCAAAGTTTCGAAGGCTAGCGGGAGGATCGGTACGCAGTATTTT.

The chain carries TRBV19 and TRBJ2-3, with 10 bases lining up with TRBD2. In germline, CDR1 is LNHDA, CDR2 SQIVND (reference sequence). V lost 5 bases to trimming and J lost 5 bases; unmatched junction nucleotides: 4. The CDR3 has 14 amino acids. This CDR3 reads CASSLRTSGDTQYF. Here the CDR3 DNA reads TGTGCCAGTAGTCTAAGGACTAGCGGAGATACGCAGTATTTT.

V and J are TRBV18 and TRBJ2-3; the match to TRBD2 covers 13 bases. J was trimmed by 4 bases and V by 3 bases; bases with no gene match: 7. The V gene's germline CDR1 is KGHSH and CDR2 LQKENI. This CDR3 contains 17 residues. In DNA form, the CDR3 reads TGTGCCAGCTCACCGAGGACTAGCGGGAGAAGGGCAGATACGCAGTATTTT. Translation gives CASSPRTSGRRADTQYF.

J is TRBJ2-3 and V is TRBV19; D ambiguous. From germline, CDR1 is LNHDA and CDR2 SQIVND (reference sequence). This CDR3 comprises 13 residues. The V and J ends lost 1 base and 2 bases respectively, with 4 bases between them. CDR3 protein: CASSIADTDTQYF. The DNA of the CDR3 is TGTGCCAGTAGTATAGCAGACACAGATACGCAGTATTTT.

The rearrangement links TRBV10-3 to TRBJ1-1; D call uncertain. V lost 10 bases, J lost 0 bases, and 12 bases lay in between. Germline CDR1 and CDR2: ENHRY and SYGVKD. The length of the CDR3 is 13 residues. The CDR3 nucleotides read TGTGCCACCGCCAGGTCTCTGAACACTGAAGCTTTCTTT. This sequence encodes CATARSLNTEAFF.

The chain joins TRBV27 to TRBJ2-7, with D perhaps TRBD2 (5 bases). The V gene lost 6 bases and the J gene lost 3 bases, with 21 bases spanning the gap. The CDR3 consists of 16 residues. CDR1 MNHEY and CDR2 SMNVEV come from the germline V gene (reference sequence). CDR3: CASSHSTGEAFYEQYF. In nucleotides, the CDR3 is TGTGCCAGCAGCCACTCCACCGGGGAAGCGTTCTACGAGCAGTACTTC.

CDR3 amino acids: CASSEARGSETQYF. The CDR3, as DNA: TGTGCCAGCAGTGAAGCAAGAGGGAGCGAGACCCAGTACTTC. V and J are TRBV2 and TRBJ2-5, with D perhaps TRBD2 (5 bases). V was cut by 0 bases and J by 5 bases, with 10 bases left in between. CDR1 and CDR2 from the germline V gene are SNHLY and FYNNEI. The CDR3 spans 14 residues.

The chain has TRBV6-5 and TRBJ1-4; D not certain. With 3 bases removed from V and 8 bases from J, the gap between germline ends came to 13 bases. Germline CDR1 MNHEY, CDR2 SVGAGI. The CDR3 has 14 residues. The CDR3 here is CASSYRTTGEKLFF. CDR3 nucleotides: TGTGCCAGCAGTTATCGTACTACGGGGGAAAAACTGTTTTTT.

The chain has TRBV6-6 and TRBJ1-3, with D unresolved. Germline CDR1 reads MNHNY; CDR2 reads SVGAGI (reference sequence). With 0 bases removed from V and 0 bases from J, the gap between germline ends came to 9 bases. The CDR3 is 16 amino acids. The CDR3 is CASSYSGRSSGNTIYF. The CDR3 region has the DNA TGTGCCAGCAGTTACTCGGGCAGAAGCTCTGGAAACACCATATATTTT.

The chain joins TRBV6-5 to TRBJ2-1; possible D gene TRBD1, 6 bases. Germline V gene lookup returns CDR1 MNHEY and CDR2 SVGAGI. Trimming shortened V by 1 base and J by 2 bases, and 12 bases separated the two germline ends. CDR3 length: 16 amino acids. CDR3 sequence reads: CASSYFTGSPYNEQFF. CDR3 coding DNA: TGTGCCAGCAGTTACTTCACAGGGAGCCCCTACAATGAGCAGTTCTTC.